A selection of T cell receptor beta chains follows, all from one sample in a study of T cell responses to AZD1222 COVID-19 vaccine. Method: immunoSEQ multiplex PCR; TCRdb's copy keeps in-frame clones and lacks some. The table lists about 120,000 clones, around nine tenths of them singletons. Here the sequenced sample was peripheral blood, taken on day 0 of AZD1222 vaccination. These receptors were collected from an adult in good health. Each CDR3 is given with its conserved first and last residue. A D gene is named only where the DNA matches it firmly. The listing skips clone size in some rows; elsewhere it reads once, few, many or a size class.

D gene	J gene	clone size	V gene	CDR3 DNA	CDR3 protein
NA	TRBJ1-1	NA	TRBV5-4	TGTGCCAGCAGTCCCGGGGGCCGCACTGAAGCTTTCTTT	CASSPGGRTEAFF
TRBD1	TRBJ1-6	NA	TRBV5-1	TGCGCCAGCAGCTCGACAGGGGTGTATAATTCACCCCTCCACTTT	CASSSTGVYNSPLHF
NA	TRBJ2-7	NA	TRBV7-2	TGTGCCAGCAGCTTAAATTCTTTAAACTACGAGCAGTACTTC	CASSLNSLNYEQYF
TRBD1	TRBJ1-4	NA	TRBV6-5	TGTGCCAGCACCAGAATGGGAGGGGGCGGTGAAAAACTGTTTTTT	CASTRMGGGGEKLFF
TRBD1	TRBJ2-7	NA	TRBV5-4	TGTGCCAGCAGCGAAGGACAGGGTTTCCGATACGAGCAGTACTTC	CASSEGQGFRYEQYF
NA	TRBJ1-3	once	TRBV19	TGTGCCAGTAGGATCATGGACATCGGAAACACCATATATTTT	CASRIMDIGNTIYF
TRBD2	TRBJ2-2	NA	TRBV9	TGTGCCAGCAGCGTAGCTAGCGGGGTCGGGGAGCTGTTTTTT	CASSVASGVGELFF
NA	TRBJ2-7	NA	TRBV19	TGTGCCAGTAGTGTTGCCCAGGGAGGCGAGCAGTACTTC	CASSVAQGGEQYF
TRBD1	TRBJ1-2	NA	TRBV28	TGTGCCAGCAGTTTTGACAGGGGGCTTGGCTACACCTTC	CASSFDRGLGYTF
NA	TRBJ2-2	NA	TRBV29-1	TGCAGCGGGAGCACCAGGGCCGGGAACACCGGGGAGCTGTTTTTT	CSGSTRAGNTGELFF
NA	TRBJ1-3	NA	TRBV5-3	TGTGCCAGAACGGACGGTACCGCGGGGGGAAACACCATATATTTT	CARTDGTAGGNTIYF
NA	TRBJ1-5	once	TRBV6-1	TGTGCCAGCAGTGAGCTCCAGCCCAGGGACCGGGGCAATCAGCCCCAGCATTTT	CASSELQPRDRGNQPQHF
TRBD1	TRBJ1-1	NA	TRBV19	TGTGCCAGTAGTACATTGGACAGGGGCTTGAACACTGAAGCTTTCTTT	CASSTLDRGLNTEAFF
NA	TRBJ1-1	few	TRBV19	TGTGCCAGTAGTCTTAGGACAGCCCTGAACACTGAAGCTTTCTTT	CASSLRTALNTEAFF